The 28 T cell receptor beta chains reported below all come from one sample, sequenced in a study of radiotherapy plus CTLA-4 blockade in lung cancer. Profiling relied on immunoSEQ multiplex PCR, and the TCRdb table lists in-frame clones only, not all of them. The sample has 81,000 or so clones; about four fifths are singletons. Sequenced here: peripheral blood, sampled from a patient treated with radiotherapy plus ipilimumab. The receptors come from a human donor with non-small cell lung cancer that progressed on radiotherapy plus ipilimumab.

With regard to this clone: A read error may produce the germline difference seen at one junction end. The sample holds other DNA sequences that translate to the same CDR3. The rearrangement links TRBV5-4 to TRBJ2-3, with TRBD1 identical over 10 bases. Germline CDR1 and CDR2: SGHNT and YYREEE (reference sequence). The CDR3 spans 15 residues. The DNA for the CDR3 is TGTGCCAGCAGCAAGGACAGGGGGACAACAGATACGCAGTACTTT. This translates into CASSKDRGTTDTQYF.

V is TRBV6-5 and J is TRBJ2-1; no definite D call. Germline CDR1 reads MNHEY; CDR2 reads SVGAGI. Trimming removed 8 bases from V and 6 bases from J, with 11 bases in between. This CDR3 is built from 12 residues. CDR3 coding DNA: TGTGCCAGCGGCTTTAGGTTCAATGAGCAGTTCTTC. Translated, it gives CASGFRFNEQFF.

V gene TRBV15 combines with J gene TRBJ1-1; the D gene is possibly TRBD1 (6 bases). Germline V CDR1 and CDR2: LNHNV, YYDKDF (reference sequence). V was trimmed by 8 bases and J by 1 base, leaving 20 bases between them. This CDR3 has 16 amino acids. CDR3 amino acids: CATRQLGGGANTEAFF. CDR3 DNA sequence: TGTGCCACCCGACAGTTAGGGGGTGGGGCGAACACTGAAGCTTTCTTT.

The chain has TRBV30 and TRBJ2-2; D is ambiguous. This CDR3 comprises 13 residues. In germline, CDR1 is GTSNPN, CDR2 SVGIG (reference sequence). Trimming took 4 bases from V and 9 from J, leaving 15 bases between them. CDR3 bases: TGTGCCTGGAAATCTGGGATCCAGCGGGAGCTGTTTTTT. Translated, it gives CAWKSGIQRELFF.

The chain joins TRBV18 to TRBJ1-1, with a possible D match to TRBD1 (5 bases). Germline CDR1 KGHSH, CDR2 LQKENI. The CDR3 totals 16 residues. V lost 2 bases to trimming and J lost 4 bases, with 17 bases between them. CDR3 in DNA: TGTGCCAGCTCACCAAACCGGAAAACCGGGGGCACTGAAGCTTTCTTT. Its protein product is CASSPNRKTGGTEAFF.

This chain uses TRBV18 with TRBJ2-7; D remains unclear. This CDR3 is 14 amino acids long. Looked up from germline, CDR1 is KGHSH and CDR2 is LQKENI. With 3 bases removed from V and 6 bases from J, the gap between germline ends came to 15 bases. The CDR3 spells CASSPEHSSGEQYF. CDR3 coding DNA: TGTGCCAGCTCACCCGAACATTCCTCGGGCGAGCAGTACTTC.

The rearrangement joins TRBV7-9 to TRBJ2-4, with 9 positions matching TRBD1. There are 16 residues in the CDR3. V lost 7 bases to trimming and J lost 4 bases; unmatched junction nucleotides: 11. In germline, CDR1 is SEHNR, CDR2 FQNEAQ (reference sequence). The CDR3 bases are TGTGCCAGCACCTCGGTTGGGACAGGGATAAAAAACATTCAGTACTTC. It translates to CASTSVGTGIKNIQYF.

The CDR3 spells CASSPRRYYGYTF. The CDR3 coding sequence is TGTGCCAGCAGTCCCCGCCGGTACTATGGCTACACCTTC. The V call is TRBV6-5, the J call TRBJ1-2; D gene ambiguous. The V end was cut by 5 bases, the J end by 3 bases, with 10 bases between. The CDR3 extends over 13 amino acids. Germline values: CDR1 MNHEY, CDR2 SVGAGI.

This sequence joins TRBV5-1 and TRBJ2-7; D gene uncertain. This CDR3 is 12 amino acids long. V dropped 0 bases and J dropped 2 bases, with 3 bases sitting between them. Germline CDR1 is SGHRS and CDR2 is YFSETQ. CDR3 in DNA: TGCGCCAGCAGCTTGGAGCCCTACGAGCAGTACTTC. Encoded protein: CASSLEPYEQYF. The full variable domain, rest sourced from reference TRBV5-1 and TRBJ2-7, is KAGVTQTPRYLIKTRGQQVTLSCSPISGHRSVSWYQQTPGQGLQFLFEYFSETQRNKGNFPGRFSGRQFSNSRSEMNVSTLELGDSALYLCASSLEPYEQYFGPGTRLTVT.

The CDR3 nucleotides read TGTGCCGGCGGACAGGGCCAAGAGACCCAGTACTTC. It specifies CAGGQGQETQYF. The V call is TRBV2, the J call TRBJ2-5; 8 nucleotides match TRBD1. Germline V CDR1 and CDR2: SNHLY, FYNNEI. V lost 11 bases, J lost 1 base, and 3 bases stayed unmatched. The CDR3 extends over 12 amino acids.

The V gene is TRBV5-1, the J gene TRBJ1-2, with 7 bases lining up with TRBD1. Germline V gives CDR1 SGHRS, CDR2 YFSETQ. The V and J ends lost 4 bases and 1 base, in that order; junction bases with no gene match: 10. There are 16 residues in the CDR3. CDR3 nucleotide sequence: TGCGCCAGCAGCCCCGGGACAGCCTCCCTTAACTATGGCTACACCTTC. Translation gives CASSPGTASLNYGYTF.

The genes are TRBV7-2 and TRBJ2-7, with a tentative D call TRBD1 (6 bases). Germline values: CDR1 SGHTA, CDR2 FQGNSA. The germline V and J ends were trimmed by 8 bases and 0 bases, with 14 bases remaining between them. The CDR3 runs 14 residues. In DNA form, the CDR3 reads TGTGCCAGCTCCGCTAGGGGGAGCTCCTACGAGCAGTACTTC. This encodes CASSARGSSYEQYF. Supplemented by reference TRBV7-2 and TRBJ2-7, the full variable domain reads GAGVSQSPSNKVTEKGKDVELRCDPISGHTALYWYRQSLGQGLEFLIYFQGNSAPDKSGLPSDRFSAERTGGSVSTLTIQRTQQEDSAVYLCASSARGSSYEQYFGPGTRLTVT.

This clone was recorded only once. This sequence joins TRBV5-1 and TRBJ2-3; D assignment may be TRBD1 or TRBD2 (5 bases each). Germline CDR1 is SGHRS and CDR2 is YFSETQ. V was shortened by 3 bases and J by 6 bases, with 14 bases between the two germline ends. The CDR3 loop spans 14 amino acids. For the CDR3, the DNA is TGCGCCAGCAGCTGGGGGTGGCCTAGCGATACGCAGTATTTT. This codes for CASSWGWPSDTQYF.

V is TRBV27 and J is TRBJ1-1, with D unclear. Germline V gene data show CDR1 as MNHEY and CDR2 as SMNVEV (reference sequence). This CDR3 region has 13 residues. V lost 3 bases and J lost 0, with 5 bases in between. The CDR3 loop is CASSFNVNTEAFF. CDR3 sequence (DNA): TGTGCCAGCAGTTTTAATGTGAACACTGAAGCTTTCTTT.

The chain couples TRBV30 to TRBJ2-1; 10 nucleotides agree with TRBD1. The CDR3 loop spans 14 amino acids. Trimming at V came to 4 bases and at J to 5 bases, leaving 5 bases not matched to a gene. Germline CDR1 GTSNPN, CDR2 SVGIG (reference sequence). The CDR3 DNA sequence: TGTGCCTGGACCCCGACAGGGGGCCACAATGAGCAGTTCTTC. It encodes CAWTPTGGHNEQFF.

The genes are TRBV6-1 and TRBJ2-5; tentatively, D is TRBD2 (6 bases). V was clipped by 3 bases and J by 5 bases, with 16 bases between them. Germline V gene sequence: CDR1 MNHNS, CDR2 SASEGT. The CDR3 is 15 residues long. CDR3 nucleotide sequence: TGTGCCAGCAGTGACCCGGGGGAGGTTGGGGAGACCCAGTACTTC. It yields the protein CASSDPGEVGETQYF.

The rearrangement joins TRBV4-3 to TRBJ2-2, with unresolved D. This CDR3 comprises 12 residues. V shed 3 bases and J shed 5 bases, with 4 bases lying between them. Germline V gives CDR1 LGHNA, CDR2 YSLEER. CDR3 sequence (DNA): TGCGCCAGCAGCCATGGTACCGGGGAGCTGTTTTTT. This codes for CASSHGTGELFF.

The chain uses TRBV7-3 and TRBJ2-3; D unclear. Trimming shortened V by 4 bases and J by 0 bases, and 11 bases separated the two germline ends. Germline V gene sequence: CDR1 SGHTA, CDR2 FQGTGA. This CDR3 is 15 amino acids long. This CDR3 reads CASSSNSLSTDTQYF. The CDR3 nucleotides are TGTGCCAGCAGCTCAAACTCTTTAAGCACAGATACGCAGTATTTT.

The rearrangement links TRBV9 to TRBJ2-3; D is unresolved. Trimming cost V 4 bases and J 4 bases, with 10 bases left between them. CDR3 size: 13 residues. The germline CDR1 and CDR2 sequences are SGDLS and YYNGEE. The CDR3 is CASSPQSADTQYF. For the CDR3, the DNA is TGTGCCAGCAGCCCCCAGAGCGCAGATACGCAGTATTTT.

The rearrangement uses TRBV15 and TRBJ1-5; D is unclear. CDR1 LNHNV and CDR2 YYDKDF come from the germline V gene (reference sequence). The germline V and J ends were trimmed by 0 bases and 4 bases, with 7 bases remaining between them. The CDR3 is made up of 14 amino acids. This CDR3 reads CATSRDPGNQPQHF. Here the CDR3 DNA reads TGTGCCACCAGCAGAGATCCCGGGAATCAGCCCCAGCATTTT.

This rearrangement joins TRBV30 to TRBJ1-5, with 7 bases aligning to TRBD1. After removal of 2 bases from V and 0 bases from J, the junction contained 13 bases not matched to a gene. The CDR3 runs 18 residues. Germline V gene data show CDR1 as GTSNPN and CDR2 as SVGIG (reference sequence). As DNA, the CDR3 is TGTGCCTGGAGTCCATCGACAGGGAAAGGCTATAGCAATCAGCCCCAGCATTTT. Encoded protein: CAWSPSTGKGYSNQPQHF.

The genes are TRBV7-8 and TRBJ1-1; tentative D call: TRBD1 (5 bases). V was cut by 4 bases and J by 13 bases, with 22 bases left in between. The CDR3 covers 14 residues. From germline, CDR1 is SGHVS and CDR2 FQNEAQ. The CDR3, as DNA: TGTGCCAGCAGCTCCCTTTCGGGGCTCCCGGCCGGTTTCTTT. Its protein product is CASSSLSGLPAGFF.

The chain employs TRBV12-5 and TRBJ2-5; 10 bases match TRBD1. The CDR3 covers 15 residues. Germline values: CDR1 LGHNT, CDR2 FRNRAP. The V gene end was trimmed by 6 bases and the J gene end by 5 bases; junction bases not matched to a gene: 9. The CDR3 DNA is TGTGCTAGTGGCCACGGGACAGGGGTGGGCGAGACCCAGTACTTC. This gives the protein CASGHGTGVGETQYF.

This clone was seen a single time. J is TRBJ2-7 and V is TRBV2; D gene unclear. CDR1 SNHLY and CDR2 FYNNEI come from the germline V gene. The CDR3 is 17 amino acids. V was clipped by 1 base and J by 1 base, with 17 bases between them. The CDR3 DNA reads as TGTGCCAGCAGTGAAGGAGTGGGTTTTGCGGTATCCTACGAGCAGTACTTC. Translated, it gives CASSEGVGFAVSYEQYF.

The chain couples TRBV18 to TRBJ1-4; perhaps TRBD1 as D (5 bases). This CDR3 has 15 amino acids. CDR1 KGHSH and CDR2 LQKENI come from the germline V gene. Trimming removed 0 bases at V and 7 bases at J, with 12 bases between. Written as DNA, the CDR3 is TGTGCCAGCTCACCACCGGTCAGGGCGGGTGAAAAACTGTTTTTT. It yields the protein CASSPPVRAGEKLFF.

The chain combines TRBV4-2 with TRBJ2-3; possible D gene TRBD2, 5 bases. CDR1 and CDR2 (germline): LGHNA, YNFKEQ. V was shortened by 0 bases and J by 1 base, with 11 bases between the two germline ends. This CDR3 has 16 residues. The CDR3 nucleotides read TGTGCCAGCAGCCAAGATCCTAGCTGGGGCACAGATACGCAGTATTTT. This sequence encodes CASSQDPSWGTDTQYF.

The J gene is TRBJ1-4, the V gene TRBV27; the match to TRBD1 covers 9 bases. Germline lookup yields CDR1 MNHEY and CDR2 SMNVEV (reference sequence). The CDR3 sequence is 17 residues long. With 6 bases clipped from V and 4 bases from J, the junction kept 12 bases outside the gene matches. The CDR3 is CASSQGRTGARNEKLFF. The CDR3, as DNA: TGTGCCAGCAGCCAGGGGAGGACAGGGGCACGTAATGAAAAACTGTTTTTT.

This chain joins TRBV7-2 and TRBJ1-1; D unclear. Between the trimmed V and J ends, which lost 5 bases and 0 bases, there was a span of 19 bases. The CDR3 loop spans 17 amino acids. Germline loops: CDR1 SGHTA, CDR2 FQGNSA. The CDR3 region has the DNA TGTGCCAGCAGCCCCCGGCAATACCCCACTGTGAACACTGAAGCTTTCTTT. Its translation is CASSPRQYPTVNTEAFF. Together with reference TRBV7-2 and TRBJ1-1, the CDR3 gives the full variable domain: GAGVSQSPSNKVTEKGKDVELRCDPISGHTALYWYRQSLGQGLEFLIYFQGNSAPDKSGLPSDRFSAERTGGSVSTLTIQRTQQEDSAVYLCASSPRQYPTVNTEAFFGQGTRLTVV.